The T cell receptor beta chain described here comes from a study of response to subunit inactivated influenza vaccine (dated by TCRdb to the late 2010s). At the level of the whole study: Deep quantitative profiling of the T cell receptor repertoire was used in the study to follow responses to a trivalent subunit inactivated influenza vaccine. Overall study outcomes, separate from this receptor: It was suggested by the authors that each seasonal influenza vaccination may recruit only a limited number of new T cells.

Notes on this clonotype: Its antigen remains unidentified. No base quality information exists; no much larger clone differs at one position.

Libraries came from RT-PCR. TCRdb lists the instrument as Illumina HiSeq 2500. The raw public reads went through TCRdb reprocessing: fastp at Q25, MiXCR clone calling, in-frame beta chains kept. Each entry merges the rows of one CDR3 protein and shows their most common DNA and genes. For this sample the table gives approximately 290,000 distinct CDR3 sequences, of which 20% to 25% were detected only once. Clones ranked in the top ten supply about a tenth of the sample. The CDR1 and CDR2 encoded by the germline V gene are SGHRS and YFSETQ. V loses 0 bases, J loses 0 bases, and the germline ends lie 13 bases apart. Measured from the cysteine to the phenylalanine, the CDR3 is 17 residues long. Solely the CDR3 DNA is kept, with 51 bases framed from the first base.

The chain joins TRBV5-1 to TRBJ1-3; too little of a D gene remains to name it. The receptor was derived from a man between 45 and 75 years old who received an inactivated influenza vaccine. Donor details come from another sample of the same person, matched by shared clones. The sequenced sample was PBMCs from blood, obtained approximately 22 months after vaccination. The CDR3 amino acid sequence is: CASSLVPGRISGNTIYF. The nucleotides read TGCGCCAGCAGCTTGGTTCCTGGACGCATCTCTGGAAACACCATATATTTT. The reference TRBV5-1 and TRBJ1-3 proteins fill in what lies around the CDR3, so the full variable domain reads KAGVTQTPRYLIKTRGQQVTLSCSPISGHRSVSWYQQTPGQGLQFLFEYFSETQRNKGNFPGRFSGRQFSNSRSEMNVSTLELGDSALYLCASSLVPGRISGNTIYFGEGSWLTVV.